A single T cell receptor beta chain is shown here with its context. The antigen remains undetermined. The CDR3 length is 17 residues. The J segment lost 4 bases and the V segment lost 5 bases, leaving 12 bases of the junction unmatched. Germline V gene sequence: CDR1 SEHNR, CDR2 FQNEAQ (reference sequence). The data were produced by immunoSEQ multiplex PCR, yet TCRdb's version contains in-frame clones alone and is incomplete. Seen here are fewer than 13,000 clones, more than 60% observed once, and the top ten hold around an eighth. The sample comes from a study of T cell repertoires in ileal Crohn's disease. About the study: Surgery for a complication: stricturing in 61%, penetrating in about 40%.

Time point noted: neoterminal ileum biopsy at postoperative endoscopy, about 6 months after surgery. Study-wide points: Within the first postoperative year, endoscopy came at median approximately 6.6 months. Every patient over 26.8% clonality showed endoscopic recurrence. Sorted CD8 T cells held more high-frequency clones than CD4.

The origin of this receptor is an adult with Crohn's disease. The chain links TRBV7-9 to TRBJ1-4; 8 bases fit TRBD1. The sample consisted of ileal tissue. CDR3 residues: CASSPPTGAPYNEKLFF. DNA for the CDR3: TGTGCCAGCAGCCCCCCGACAGGGGCCCCCTATAATGAAAAACTGTTTTTT.